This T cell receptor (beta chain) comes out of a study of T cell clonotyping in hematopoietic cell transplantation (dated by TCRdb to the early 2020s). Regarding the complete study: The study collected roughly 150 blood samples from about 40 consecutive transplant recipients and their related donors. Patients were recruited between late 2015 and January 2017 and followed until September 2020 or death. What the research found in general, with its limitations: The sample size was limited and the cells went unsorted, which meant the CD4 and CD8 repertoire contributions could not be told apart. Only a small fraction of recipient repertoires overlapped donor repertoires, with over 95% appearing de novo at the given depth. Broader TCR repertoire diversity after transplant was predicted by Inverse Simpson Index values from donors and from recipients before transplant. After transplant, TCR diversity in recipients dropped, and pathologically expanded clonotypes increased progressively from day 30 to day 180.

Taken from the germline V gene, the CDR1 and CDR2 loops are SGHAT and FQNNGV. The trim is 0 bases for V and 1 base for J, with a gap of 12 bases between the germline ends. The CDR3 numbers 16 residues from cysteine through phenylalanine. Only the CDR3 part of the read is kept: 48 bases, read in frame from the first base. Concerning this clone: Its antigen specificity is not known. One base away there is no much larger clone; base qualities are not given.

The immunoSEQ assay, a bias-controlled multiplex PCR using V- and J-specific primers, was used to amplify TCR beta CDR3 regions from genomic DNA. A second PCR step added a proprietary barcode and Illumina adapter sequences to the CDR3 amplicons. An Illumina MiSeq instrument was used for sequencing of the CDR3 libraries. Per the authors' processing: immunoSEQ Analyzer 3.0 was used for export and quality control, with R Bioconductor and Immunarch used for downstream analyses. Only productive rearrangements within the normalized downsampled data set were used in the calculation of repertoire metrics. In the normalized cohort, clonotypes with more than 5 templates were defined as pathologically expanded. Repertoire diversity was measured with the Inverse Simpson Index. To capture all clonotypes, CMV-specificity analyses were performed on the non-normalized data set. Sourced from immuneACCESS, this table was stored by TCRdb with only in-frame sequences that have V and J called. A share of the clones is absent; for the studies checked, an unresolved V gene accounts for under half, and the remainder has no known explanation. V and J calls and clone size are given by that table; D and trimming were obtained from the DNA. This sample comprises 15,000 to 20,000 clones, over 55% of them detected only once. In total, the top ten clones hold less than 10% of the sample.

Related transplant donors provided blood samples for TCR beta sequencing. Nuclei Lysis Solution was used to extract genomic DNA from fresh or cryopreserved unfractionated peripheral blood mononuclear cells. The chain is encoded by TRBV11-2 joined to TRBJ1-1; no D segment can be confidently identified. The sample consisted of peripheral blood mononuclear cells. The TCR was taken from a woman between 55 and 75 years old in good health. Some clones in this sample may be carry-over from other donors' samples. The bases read TGTGCCAGCAGCTTAGATTTGGCAGATTGGAACACTGAAGCTTTCTTT. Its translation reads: CASSLDLADWNTEAFF. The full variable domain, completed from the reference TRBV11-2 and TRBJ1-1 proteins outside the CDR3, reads EAGVAQSPRYKIIEKRQSVAFWCNPISGHATLYWYQQILGQGPKLLIQFQNNGVVDDSQLPKDRFSAERLKGVDSTLKIQPAKLEDSAVYLCASSLDLADWNTEAFFGQGTRLTVV.